The next 17 T cell receptor beta chains were all read from a single sample in a study of blood T cell repertoires in COVID-19. The repertoire was sequenced with immunoSEQ multiplex PCR; TCRdb's copy has only in-frame clones and lacks some. The sample gives roughly 110,000 clones, around nine tenths of which show up once; roughly 4.5% is in the top ten. Sequencing was performed on peripheral blood. These receptors all stem from a man aged 40-49 years with acute or convalescent COVID-19.

The gene calls are TRBV18 and TRBJ2-3; 9 nucleotides match TRBD1. V dropped 9 bases and J dropped 0; count of bases not matched to a gene: 4. The CDR3 has 14 residues. Germline-derived CDR1 and CDR2 are KGHSH and LQKENI. This chain's CDR3 is CASQQGASTDTQYF. The CDR3 coding sequence is TGTGCCAGTCAACAGGGGGCCAGCACAGATACGCAGTATTTT.

The chain is built from TRBV19 and TRBJ2-7; TRBD1 is a possible D gene (6 bases). Trimming took 8 bases from V and 3 from J, leaving 17 bases between them. The CDR3 totals 14 residues. Germline V gene data show CDR1 as LNHDA and CDR2 as SQIVND (reference sequence). The CDR3 loop is CASGQTGTSYEQYF. In DNA form, the CDR3 reads TGTGCCAGTGGTCAAACAGGGACCAGCTACGAGCAGTACTTC.

The gene calls are TRBV5-1 and TRBJ2-5; a possible D gene is TRBD1 (5 bases). The CDR3 is 16 amino acids. Trimming left V 3 bases short and J 2 bases short, with 17 bases between. Germline V gene data show CDR1 as SGHRS and CDR2 as YFSETQ. CDR3 bases: TGCGCCAGCAGCTCGAAAGGTGGACCAGGGCAAGAGACCCAGTACTTC. It is translated as CASSSKGGPGQETQYF.

This clone has a handful of counts. The chain is built from TRBV30 and TRBJ1-5; D is perhaps TRBD1 (6 bases). Germline V gene data show CDR1 as GTSNPN and CDR2 as SVGIG (reference sequence). This CDR3 region has 15 residues. Trimming stripped 2 bases from V and 0 bases from J, with 11 bases between. The CDR3 is CAWSPGQSSNQPQHF. The CDR3 coding sequence is TGTGCCTGGAGTCCCGGACAGAGTAGCAATCAGCCCCAGCATTTT. The complete variable domain, with remaining parts taken from reference TRBV30 and TRBJ1-5, reads SQTIHQWPATLVQPVGSPLSLECTVEGTSNPNLYWYRQAAGRGLQLLFYSVGIGQISSEVPQNLSASRPQDRQFILSSKKLLLSDSGFYLCAWSPGQSSNQPQHFGDGTRLSIL.

This clone was seen at least ten times. The sample carries other DNA sequences with the same CDR3. This sequence joins TRBV3-1 (or the pseudogene TRBV3-2) and TRBJ2-1; 11 bases are shared with TRBD2. The junction had 3 bases not matched to a gene; V was cut back by 4 bases and J by 4 bases. Germline loops: CDR1 LGHDT, CDR2 YNNKEL (reference sequence). The CDR3 consists of 15 residues. CDR3 region: CASSPGLAGYNEQFF. The CDR3 nucleotides read TGTGCCAGCAGCCCTGGACTAGCGGGTTACAATGAGCAGTTCTTC.

The chain has TRBV27 and TRBJ1-5; D might be TRBD1 (6 bases). CDR3 length equals 13 residues. Between the trimmed V and J ends, which lost 2 bases and 7 bases, there was a span of 9 bases. From germline, CDR1 is MNHEY and CDR2 SMNVEV (reference sequence). The CDR3 loop is CASSLNRVQPQHF. The CDR3 region has the DNA TGTGCCAGCAGTTTAAACAGGGTACAGCCCCAGCATTTT.

The V call is TRBV7-2, the J call TRBJ2-3, with D perhaps TRBD2 (6 bases). The CDR3 is 15 residues long. Trimming left V 3 bases short and J 1 base short, with 11 bases between. Germline loops: CDR1 SGHTA, CDR2 FQGNSA. This CDR3 is CASSLEGWGTDTQYF. The DNA of the CDR3 is TGTGCCAGCAGCTTGGAGGGGTGGGGCACAGATACGCAGTATTTT.

The chain recombines TRBV12-5 with TRBJ1-1; TRBD1 matches at 7 bases. The germline V gene has CDR1 LGHNT and CDR2 FRNRAP. This CDR3 contains 13 residues. With 4 bases clipped from V and 4 bases from J, the junction kept 3 bases outside the gene matches. CDR3 bases: TGTGCTAGTGGTTCGGGACAGTTCACTGAAGCTTTCTTT. Translated: CASGSGQFTEAFF.

This clone was found a few times. The rearrangement uses TRBV11-3 and TRBJ2-1; 9 nucleotides agree with TRBD2. With 4 bases clipped from V and 7 bases from J, the junction kept 8 bases outside the gene matches. Germline V lookup: CDR1 SGHNT, CDR2 YENEEA. The CDR3 is 15 residues long. In DNA form, the CDR3 reads TGTGCCAGCAGCTCCGCTAGCGGGGCTGGGAATGAGCAGTTCTTC. This sequence encodes CASSSASGAGNEQFF.

This chain connects TRBV29-1 to TRBJ2-1; no clear D. The CDR3 totals 10 residues. The germline gives CDR1 SQVTM, CDR2 ANQGSEA. V lost 2 bases, J lost 8 bases, and 4 bases lay in between. The CDR3: CSVENYEQFF. CDR3 coding DNA: TGCAGCGTTGAAAACTATGAGCAGTTCTTC.

In its sample, this clone was seen once. V usage is TRBV15 and J usage is TRBJ1-1; 7 positions match TRBD1. Germline V CDR1 and CDR2: LNHNV, YYDKDF (reference sequence). The ends lost 3 bases at V and 5 bases at J; junction bases unmatched: 0. The CDR3 sequence is 12 residues long. The DNA of the CDR3 is TGTGCCACCAGCAGGACAGGGACTGAAGCTTTCTTT. Its protein is CATSRTGTEAFF.

Comments on this clone: Germline and junction disagree at one end, which may indicate a read error. The chain has TRBV2 and TRBJ1-4; D is unresolved. From germline, CDR1 is SNHLY and CDR2 FYNNEI. CDR3 length: 16 residues. CDR3 residues: CASSEAARVTNEKLFF. The CDR3 DNA sequence: TGTGCCAGCAGCGAAGCCGCGCGGGTAACTAATGAAAAACTGTTTTTT.

The chain couples TRBV6-5 to TRBJ1-5; D might be TRBD1 (5 bases). Germline-derived CDR1 and CDR2 are MNHEY and SVGAGI. Trimming shortened V by 0 bases and J by 1 base, and 7 bases separated the two germline ends. This CDR3 has 15 residues. CDR3 DNA sequence: TGTGCCAGCAGTTACTCGGGGCAGAGCAATCAGCCCCAGCATTTT. Residues: CASSYSGQSNQPQHF.

In this sample, this clone turned up a few times. The chain recombines TRBV5-1 with TRBJ1-1, with D maybe TRBD1 (5 bases). The CDR3 sequence is 15 residues long. Germline CDR1 reads SGHRS; CDR2 reads YFSETQ. Trimming stripped 5 bases from V and 0 bases from J, with 14 bases between. The DNA of the CDR3 is TGCGCCAGCAGGATTTGGGGGGATTTGAACACTGAAGCTTTCTTT. It encodes CASRIWGDLNTEAFF.

J is TRBJ1-4 and V is TRBV7-7; 12 bases fit TRBD1. The CDR3 consists of 15 residues. With V trimmed by 3 bases and J by 6 bases, 2 bases remained unmatched. CDR1 is SSHAT and CDR2 is FNYEAQ in the germline V gene (reference sequence). CDR3 DNA sequence: TGTGCCAGCAGCTTGGGACAGGGGGCAGATGAAAAACTGTTTTTT. It specifies CASSLGQGADEKLFF.

This clone came up once. This chain connects TRBV1 to TRBJ1-5; the table's D call of TRBD1 was not tested on the DNA. TRBV1 counts as a pseudogene. CDR3 length: 15 amino acids. The CDR3 here is CTSSPPGGSNQPQHF. For the CDR3, the DNA is TGCACCAGCAGCCCACCAGGGGGTAGCAATCAGCCCCAGCATTTT.

For the CDR3, the DNA is TGTGCCAGTAGTTCGCAGCGACTAATAATGAACACTGAAGCTTTCTTT. This codes for CASSSQRLIMNTEAFF. The chain couples TRBV19 to TRBJ1-1; no clear D gene. The CDR3 consists of 16 residues. With 5 bases removed from V and 0 bases from J, the gap between germline ends came to 16 bases. The germline V gene has CDR1 LNHDA and CDR2 SQIVND (reference sequence).